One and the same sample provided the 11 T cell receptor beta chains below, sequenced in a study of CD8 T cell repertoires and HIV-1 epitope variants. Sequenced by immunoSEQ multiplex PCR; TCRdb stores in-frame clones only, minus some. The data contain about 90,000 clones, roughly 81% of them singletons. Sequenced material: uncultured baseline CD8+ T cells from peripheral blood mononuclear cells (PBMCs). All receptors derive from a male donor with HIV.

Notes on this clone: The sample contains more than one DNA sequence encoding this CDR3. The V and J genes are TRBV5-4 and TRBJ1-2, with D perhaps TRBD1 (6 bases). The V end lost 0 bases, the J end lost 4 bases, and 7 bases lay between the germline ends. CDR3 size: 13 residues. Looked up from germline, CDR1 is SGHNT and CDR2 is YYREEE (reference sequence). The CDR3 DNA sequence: TGTGCCAGCAGCTTGGGACAGGTCTATGGCTACACCTTC. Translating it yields CASSLGQVYGYTF.

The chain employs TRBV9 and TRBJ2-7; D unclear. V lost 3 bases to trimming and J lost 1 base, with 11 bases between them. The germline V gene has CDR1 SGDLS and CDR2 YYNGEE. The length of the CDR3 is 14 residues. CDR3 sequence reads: CASSAQTQSYEQYF. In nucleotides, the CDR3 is TGTGCCAGCAGCGCCCAGACCCAGTCCTACGAGCAGTACTTC.

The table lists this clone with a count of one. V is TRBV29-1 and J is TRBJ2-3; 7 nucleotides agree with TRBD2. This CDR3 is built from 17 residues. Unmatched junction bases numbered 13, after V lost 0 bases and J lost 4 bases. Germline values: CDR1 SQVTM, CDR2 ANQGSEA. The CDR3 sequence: CSVEDRFQAGVADTQYF. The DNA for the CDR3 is TGCAGCGTTGAAGATCGTTTCCAGGCGGGGGTCGCAGATACGCAGTATTTT.

CDR3: CASSGTSGGETQYF. CDR3 nucleotides: TGTGCCAGCAGCGGGACTAGCGGGGGTGAGACCCAGTACTTC. The chain couples TRBV2 to TRBJ2-5, with 14 bases aligning to TRBD2. There are 14 residues in the CDR3. Losses at the gene ends were 6 bases for V and 5 bases for J; bases not matched to a gene: 2. The germline V gene has CDR1 SNHLY and CDR2 FYNNEI.

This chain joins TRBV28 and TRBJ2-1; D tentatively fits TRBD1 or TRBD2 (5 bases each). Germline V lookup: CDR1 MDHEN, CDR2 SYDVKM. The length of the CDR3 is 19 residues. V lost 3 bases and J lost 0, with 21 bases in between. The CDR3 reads CASSLMASGRQSSYNEQFF. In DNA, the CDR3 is TGTGCCAGCAGTTTGATGGCCTCGGGACGCCAGAGCTCCTACAATGAGCAGTTCTTC.

The CDR3 DNA is TGCGCCAGCAGCCCCAATACAGGGGCTACTGAAGCTTTCTTT. Amino acids: CASSPNTGATEAFF. The chain uses TRBV5-1 and TRBJ1-1; 7 nucleotides line up with TRBD1. Germline-derived CDR1 and CDR2 are SGHRS and YFSETQ. The CDR3 is 14 residues long. Unmatched junction bases numbered 8, after V lost 4 bases and J lost 5 bases.

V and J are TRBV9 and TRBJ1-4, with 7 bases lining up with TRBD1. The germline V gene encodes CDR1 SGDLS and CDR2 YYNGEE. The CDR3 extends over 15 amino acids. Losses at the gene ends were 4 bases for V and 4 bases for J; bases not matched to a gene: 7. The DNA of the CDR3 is TGTGCCAGCAGCCCCACGGCAGGGGGTAATGAAAAACTGTTTTTT. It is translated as CASSPTAGGNEKLFF.

The CDR3 DNA sequence: TGTGCCAGCAGCGTTACGGCGGGGAGCAACAATGAGCAGTTCTTC. It yields the protein CASSVTAGSNNEQFF. The chain recombines TRBV9 with TRBJ2-1, with a tentative D call TRBD2 (6 bases). Germline V gene data show CDR1 as SGDLS and CDR2 as YYNGEE. With 2 bases removed from V and 5 bases from J, the gap between germline ends came to 14 bases. CDR3 length equals 15 residues.

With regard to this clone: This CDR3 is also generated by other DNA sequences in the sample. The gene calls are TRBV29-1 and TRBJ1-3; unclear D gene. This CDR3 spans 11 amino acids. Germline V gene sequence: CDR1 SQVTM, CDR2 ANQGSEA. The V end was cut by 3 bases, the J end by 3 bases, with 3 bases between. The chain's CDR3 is CSVESGNTIYF. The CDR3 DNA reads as TGCAGCGTTGAGAGTGGAAACACCATATATTTT.

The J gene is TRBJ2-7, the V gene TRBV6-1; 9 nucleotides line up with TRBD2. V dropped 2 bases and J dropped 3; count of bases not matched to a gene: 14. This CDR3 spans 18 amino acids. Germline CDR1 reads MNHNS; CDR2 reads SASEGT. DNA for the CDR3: TGTGCCAGCAGTGAAAGCTATTGGGTAGCGGGGGCCCACTACGAGCAGTACTTC. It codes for CASSESYWVAGAHYEQYF.

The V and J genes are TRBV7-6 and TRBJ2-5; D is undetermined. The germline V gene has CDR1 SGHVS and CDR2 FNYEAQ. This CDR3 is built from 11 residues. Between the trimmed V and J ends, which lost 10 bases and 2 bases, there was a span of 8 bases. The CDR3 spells CATLWQETQYF. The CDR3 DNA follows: TGTGCCACCCTTTGGCAAGAGACCCAGTACTTC.